These 16 T cell receptor beta chains share one sample of origin, sequenced in a study of blood T cell repertoires in COVID-19. Libraries were prepared by immunoSEQ multiplex PCR; TCRdb keeps only in-frame clonotypes and omits some of them. Altogether about 120,000 clones are present, about 91% being singletons, with the ten largest covering roughly 0.94%. The sequenced sample was peripheral blood. These receptor sequences come from a woman aged 50 to 60 with active or convalescent COVID-19.

The J gene is TRBJ1-2, the V gene TRBV20-1, with TRBD1 identical over 10 bases. V lost 3 bases, J lost 6 bases, and 7 bases stayed unmatched. The CDR3 has 14 residues. Germline V lookup: CDR1 DFQATT, CDR2 SNEGSKA (reference sequence). For the CDR3, the DNA is TGCAGTGCTAGTTCCGGGACAGGGGACGATGGCTACACCTTC. It translates to CSASSGTGDDGYTF.

Only one count was recorded for this clone. The chain joins TRBV6-2 or TRBV6-3 to TRBJ1-2; 7 bases map to TRBD1. The CDR3 is 14 amino acids. Per the germline V gene, CDR1 is MNHEY and CDR2 is SVGEGT. V gave up 4 bases and J gave up 4 bases; unmatched junction bases: 6. The CDR3 is CASSLGGAGYGYTF. CDR3 nucleotide sequence: TGTGCCAGCAGTTTAGGGGGCGCAGGCTATGGCTACACCTTC.

The genes are TRBV5-8 and TRBJ2-5, with 8 bases fitting TRBD1. The CDR3 spans 13 residues. Germline lookup yields CDR1 SGHTS and CDR2 YDEGEE. The V and J ends lost 4 bases and 5 bases, in that order; junction bases with no gene match: 4. The CDR3 region is CASSADREETQYF. The CDR3 DNA reads as TGTGCCAGCAGCGCGGACAGGGAGGAGACCCAGTACTTC.

As DNA, the CDR3 is TGTGCCAGCAGCTTAACGAGGGAGAGAGGAGAGACCCAGTACTTC. It codes for CASSLTRERGETQYF. The gene calls are TRBV11-2 and TRBJ2-5, with D perhaps matching TRBD2 (5 bases). Germline V gene sequence: CDR1 SGHAT, CDR2 FQNNGV. This CDR3 has 15 residues. With 2 bases removed from V and 4 bases from J, the gap between germline ends came to 14 bases.

CDR3 coding DNA: TGTGCCAGCAGTAAGGAGGGTCCCGTCACTGAAGCTTTCTTT. Its translation is CASSKEGPVTEAFF. J is TRBJ1-1 and V is TRBV6-5; D gene ambiguous. Germline CDR1 is MNHEY and CDR2 is SVGAGI. V lost 5 bases, J lost 4 bases, and 14 bases lay in between. This CDR3 has 14 residues.

This clone was detected only once. The chain recombines TRBV6-5 with TRBJ2-7; TRBD2 matches 9 bases. The CDR3 is 16 amino acids. The V and J ends lost 0 bases and 4 bases, in that order; junction bases with no gene match: 7. Germline V gene data show CDR1 as MNHEY and CDR2 as SVGAGI. CDR3 in amino acids: CASSYSAGAGGYEQYF. The CDR3, as DNA: TGTGCCAGCAGTTACTCCGCAGGGGCGGGGGGGTACGAGCAGTACTTC.

This sequence joins TRBV3-1 (or the pseudogene TRBV3-2) and TRBJ2-1; the D gene is possibly TRBD2 (5 bases). The CDR3 runs 15 residues. Per germline, CDR1 LGHDT and CDR2 YNNKEL (reference sequence). The germline V and J ends were trimmed by 1 base and 7 bases, with 14 bases remaining between them. As DNA, the CDR3 is TGTGCCAGCAGCCAAGGAACCGGGATAAAGAATGAGCAGTTCTTC. Protein product: CASSQGTGIKNEQFF.

The genes are TRBV28 and TRBJ2-1; TRBD2 agrees at 7 bases. The V gene's germline CDR1 is MDHEN and CDR2 SYDVKM. This CDR3 contains 14 residues. J gave up 8 bases and V 5 bases, and 9 bases lay outside the gene matches. CDR3 coding DNA: TGTGCCAGCAGTCAAAGACTAGCAGCACATGAGCAGTTCTTC. It is translated as CASSQRLAAHEQFF.

The chain joins TRBV30 to TRBJ2-7; 7 bases are a match to TRBD1. The germline gives CDR1 GTSNPN, CDR2 SVGIG (reference sequence). The V and J ends lost 5 bases and 5 bases, in that order; junction bases with no gene match: 12. The CDR3 runs 14 residues. The CDR3 DNA sequence: TGTGCCTGGGAGAGAAACAGGGGAAGCCACGAGCAGTACTTC. Its translation: CAWERNRGSHEQYF.

The rearrangement joins TRBV10-2 to TRBJ2-7, with D uncertain. The CDR3 is 12 amino acids. The ends were cut back, 4 bases at V and 4 bases at J, with 8 bases in the middle. Per germline, CDR1 WSHSY and CDR2 SAAADI. CDR3 bases: TGCGCCAGCAGTGGAGAGAGTTACGAGCAGTACTTC. Translating it yields CASSGESYEQYF.

This clone was seen repeatedly, ten times or more. The chain joins TRBV20-1 to TRBJ2-7, with a tentative D call TRBD1 (5 bases). With 4 bases removed from V and 7 bases from J, the gap between germline ends came to 8 bases. CDR1 is DFQATT and CDR2 is SNEGSKA in the germline V gene (reference sequence). The CDR3 runs 10 residues. CDR3 sequence: CSAKNREQYF. The CDR3 DNA is TGCAGTGCTAAAAACAGGGAGCAGTACTTC.

The genes are TRBV15 and TRBJ1-2, with D maybe TRBD1 (5 bases). The CDR3 length is 15 residues. The V end was cut by 0 bases, the J end by 3 bases, with 11 bases between. The germline gives CDR1 LNHNV, CDR2 YYDKDF (reference sequence). The CDR3 is CATSRDLGGDYGYTF. In DNA form, the CDR3 reads TGTGCCACCAGCAGAGATTTGGGGGGAGACTATGGCTACACCTTC.

The chain joins TRBV27 to TRBJ1-4; TRBD1 agrees at 8 bases. The germline gives CDR1 MNHEY, CDR2 SMNVEV (reference sequence). The CDR3 has 16 residues. V gave up 4 bases and J gave up 0 bases; unmatched junction bases: 4. The chain's CDR3 is CASSSRGQATNEKLFF. In nucleotides, the CDR3 is TGTGCCAGCAGTTCAAGGGGACAGGCAACTAATGAAAAACTGTTTTTT.

The chain combines TRBV7-2 with TRBJ1-1, with D perhaps matching TRBD1 (6 bases). Germline V gives CDR1 SGHTA, CDR2 FQGNSA. The V end was cut by 5 bases, the J end by 4 bases, with 14 bases between. The CDR3 has 14 amino acids. The CDR3 reads CASSPRRGSTEAFF. Here the CDR3 DNA reads TGTGCCAGCAGCCCCCGAAGGGGGAGCACTGAAGCTTTCTTT.

V usage is TRBV2 and J usage is TRBJ2-7, with D possibly TRBD2 on 5 matching bases. The V end lost 7 bases, the J end lost 0 bases, and 19 bases lay between the germline ends. CDR1 and CDR2 from the germline V gene are SNHLY and FYNNEI. This CDR3 region has 16 residues. The CDR3 bases are TGTGCCAGCAACCCCGGGAAGGCAGTCGGCTCCTACGAGCAGTACTTC. It specifies CASNPGKAVGSYEQYF.

V gene TRBV11-2 combines with J gene TRBJ2-3, with D perhaps TRBD2 (6 bases). Trimming stripped 4 bases from V and 4 bases from J, with 15 bases between. The length of the CDR3 is 15 residues. Germline CDR1 SGHAT, CDR2 FQNNGV. This CDR3 is CASSSWGEGPDTQYF. The CDR3 nucleotides read TGTGCCAGCAGCTCCTGGGGGGAAGGCCCAGATACGCAGTATTTT.